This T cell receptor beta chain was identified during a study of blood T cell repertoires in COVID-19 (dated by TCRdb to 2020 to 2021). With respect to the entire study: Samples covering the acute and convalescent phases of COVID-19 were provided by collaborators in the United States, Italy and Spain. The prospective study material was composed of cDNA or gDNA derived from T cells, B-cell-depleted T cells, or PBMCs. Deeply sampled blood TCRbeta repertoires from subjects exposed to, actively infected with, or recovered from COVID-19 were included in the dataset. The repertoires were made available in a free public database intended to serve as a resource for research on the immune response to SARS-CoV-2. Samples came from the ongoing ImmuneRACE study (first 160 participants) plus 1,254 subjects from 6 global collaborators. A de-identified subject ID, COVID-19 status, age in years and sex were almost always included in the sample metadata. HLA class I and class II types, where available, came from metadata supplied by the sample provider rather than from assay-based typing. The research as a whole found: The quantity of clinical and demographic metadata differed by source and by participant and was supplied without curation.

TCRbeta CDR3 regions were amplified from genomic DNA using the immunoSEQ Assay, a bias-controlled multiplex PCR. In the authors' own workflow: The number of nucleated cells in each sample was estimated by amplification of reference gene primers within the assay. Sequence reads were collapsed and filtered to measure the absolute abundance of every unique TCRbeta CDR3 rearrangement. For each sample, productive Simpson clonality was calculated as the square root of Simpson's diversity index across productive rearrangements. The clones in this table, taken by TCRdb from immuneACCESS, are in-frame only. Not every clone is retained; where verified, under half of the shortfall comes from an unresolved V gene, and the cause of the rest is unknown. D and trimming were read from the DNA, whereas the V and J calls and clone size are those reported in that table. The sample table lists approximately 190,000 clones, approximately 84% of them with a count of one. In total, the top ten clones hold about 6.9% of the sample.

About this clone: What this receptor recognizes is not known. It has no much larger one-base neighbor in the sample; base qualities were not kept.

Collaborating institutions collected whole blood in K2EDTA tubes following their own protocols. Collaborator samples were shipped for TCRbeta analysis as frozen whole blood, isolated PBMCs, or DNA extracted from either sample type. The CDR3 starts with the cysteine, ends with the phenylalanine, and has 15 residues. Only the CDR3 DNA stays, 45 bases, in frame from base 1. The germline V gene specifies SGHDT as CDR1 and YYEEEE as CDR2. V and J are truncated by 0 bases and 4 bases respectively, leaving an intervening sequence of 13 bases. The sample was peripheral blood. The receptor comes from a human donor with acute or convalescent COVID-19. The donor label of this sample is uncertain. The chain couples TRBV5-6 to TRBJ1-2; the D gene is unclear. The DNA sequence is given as TGTGCCAGCAGCTTGGTGTCGGCCGGGATCTATGGCTACACCTTC. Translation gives CASSLVSAGIYGYTF.